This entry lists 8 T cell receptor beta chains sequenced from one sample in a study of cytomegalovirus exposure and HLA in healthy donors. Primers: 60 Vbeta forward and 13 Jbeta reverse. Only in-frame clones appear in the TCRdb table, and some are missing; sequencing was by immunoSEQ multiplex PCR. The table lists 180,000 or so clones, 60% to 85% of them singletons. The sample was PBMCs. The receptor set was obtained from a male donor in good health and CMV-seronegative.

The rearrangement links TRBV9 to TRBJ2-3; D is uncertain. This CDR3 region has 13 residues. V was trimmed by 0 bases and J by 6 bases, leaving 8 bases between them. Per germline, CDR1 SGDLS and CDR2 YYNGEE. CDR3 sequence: CASSVASGDTQYF. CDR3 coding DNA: TGTGCCAGCAGCGTAGCCTCCGGTGATACGCAGTATTTT.

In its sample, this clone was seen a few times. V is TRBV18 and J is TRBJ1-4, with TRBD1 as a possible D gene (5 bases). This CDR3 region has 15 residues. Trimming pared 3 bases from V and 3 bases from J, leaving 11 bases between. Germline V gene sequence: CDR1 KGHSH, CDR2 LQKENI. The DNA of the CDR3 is TGTGCCAGCTCACCGTCGCAGGGCGCTAATGAAAAACTGTTTTTT. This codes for CASSPSQGANEKLFF.

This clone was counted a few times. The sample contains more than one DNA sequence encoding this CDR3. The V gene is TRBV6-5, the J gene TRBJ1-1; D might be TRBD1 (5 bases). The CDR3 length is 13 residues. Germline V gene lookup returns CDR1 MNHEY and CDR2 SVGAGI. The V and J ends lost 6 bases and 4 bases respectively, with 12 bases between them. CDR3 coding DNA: TGTGCCAGCAGCCGTCAGGGAGGCACTGAAGCTTTCTTT. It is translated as CASSRQGGTEAFF.

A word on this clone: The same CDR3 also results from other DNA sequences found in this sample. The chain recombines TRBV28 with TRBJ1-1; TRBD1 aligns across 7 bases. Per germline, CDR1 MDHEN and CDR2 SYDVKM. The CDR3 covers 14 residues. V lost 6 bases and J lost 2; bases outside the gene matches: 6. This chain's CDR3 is CASSPGQTNTEAFF. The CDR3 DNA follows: TGTGCCAGCAGCCCGGGACAGACAAACACTGAAGCTTTCTTT.

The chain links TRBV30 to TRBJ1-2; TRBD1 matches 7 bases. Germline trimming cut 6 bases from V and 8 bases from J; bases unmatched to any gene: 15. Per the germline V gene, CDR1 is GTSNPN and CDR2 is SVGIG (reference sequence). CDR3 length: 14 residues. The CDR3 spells CACTNTGEERGYTF. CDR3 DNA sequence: TGTGCCTGTACAAATACAGGGGAAGAAAGGGGCTACACCTTC.

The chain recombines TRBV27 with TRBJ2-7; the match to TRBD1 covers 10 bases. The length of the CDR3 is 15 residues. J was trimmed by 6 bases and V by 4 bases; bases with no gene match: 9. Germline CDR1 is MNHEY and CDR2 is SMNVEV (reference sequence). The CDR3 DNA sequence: TGTGCCAGCAGTTCCCCGGGACAGGGGCCCCTCGAGCAGTACTTC. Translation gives CASSSPGQGPLEQYF.

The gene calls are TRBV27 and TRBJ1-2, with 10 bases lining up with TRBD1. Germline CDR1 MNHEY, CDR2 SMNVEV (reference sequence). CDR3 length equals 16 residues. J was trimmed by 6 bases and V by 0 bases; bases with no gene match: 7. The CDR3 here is CASSLSHRTGGNGYTF. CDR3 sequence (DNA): TGTGCCAGCAGTTTATCCCATCGGACAGGGGGTAATGGCTACACCTTC.

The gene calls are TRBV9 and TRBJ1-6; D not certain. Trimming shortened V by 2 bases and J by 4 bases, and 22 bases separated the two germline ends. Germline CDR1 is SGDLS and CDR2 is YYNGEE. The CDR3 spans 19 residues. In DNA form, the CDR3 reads TGTGCCAGCAGCGTGTCACCGACGGAGGTCTCACCATATAATTCACCCCTCCACTTT. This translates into CASSVSPTEVSPYNSPLHF.